Following are 22 T cell receptor beta chains from one sample sequenced in a study of blood T cell repertoires in COVID-19. TCRdb's copy holds only in-frame clones and misses some; the assay was immunoSEQ multiplex PCR. The data hold 320,000 or so clones, with 85% observed a single time. The sample comprised PBMCs or T cells enriched from blood (not recorded which). All receptors come from a woman aged 25 to 39 who had been exposed to COVID-19.

Only a few counts were recorded for this clone. Other DNA sequences within the sample encode an identical CDR3. The J gene is TRBJ1-1, the V gene TRBV28, with 10 bases fitting TRBD1. Trimming at V came to 4 bases and at J to 5 bases, leaving 4 bases not matched to a gene. Germline V CDR1 and CDR2: MDHEN, SYDVKM. There are 14 residues in the CDR3. This CDR3 is CASSSGQGGTEAFF. The DNA for the CDR3 is TGTGCCAGCAGTTCCGGACAGGGGGGAACTGAAGCTTTCTTT.

The rearrangement joins TRBV10-3 to TRBJ2-5, with 10 bases fitting TRBD2. This CDR3 contains 16 residues. CDR1 and CDR2 from the germline V gene are ENHRY and SYGVKD. Trimming cost V 2 bases and J 3 bases; bases outside gene matches: 6. In DNA form, the CDR3 reads TGTGCCATCAGTGAGCCCGGAGCGGGGGGGGAAGAGACCCAGTACTTC. Amino acid sequence: CAISEPGAGGEETQYF.

J is TRBJ2-1 and V is TRBV28; tentatively, D is TRBD2 (5 bases). The CDR3 covers 14 residues. Germline loops: CDR1 MDHEN, CDR2 SYDVKM. V lost 9 bases, J lost 8 bases, and 20 bases lay in between. The CDR3 nucleotides are TGTGCCAGTGCGGAGGTCCCTCCGGGCTATGAGCAGTTCTTC. The encoded protein is CASAEVPPGYEQFF.

The chain uses TRBV27 and TRBJ2-1, with a tentative D call TRBD1 (6 bases). Looked up from germline, CDR1 is MNHEY and CDR2 is SMNVEV (reference sequence). The CDR3 runs to 14 residues. V shed 3 bases and J shed 5 bases, with 11 bases lying between them. The CDR3 sequence: CASSFEQGDNEQFF. The CDR3 DNA follows: TGTGCCAGCAGTTTTGAACAGGGAGACAATGAGCAGTTCTTC.

The rearrangement links TRBV14 to TRBJ1-1; D is possibly TRBD1 (5 bases). V was shortened by 2 bases and J by 0 bases, with 19 bases between the two germline ends. The germline V gene has CDR1 SGHDN and CDR2 FVKESK. This CDR3 region has 18 residues. Written as DNA, the CDR3 is TGTGCCAGCAGCCAAAGGTTCGGGCAGGGTATTATGAACACTGAAGCTTTCTTT. This gives the protein CASSQRFGQGIMNTEAFF. Full variable domain (missing parts from reference TRBV14 and TRBJ1-1): EAGVTQFPSHSVIEKGQTVTLRCDPISGHDNLYWYRRVMGKEIKFLLHFVKESKQDESGMPNNRFLAERTGGTYSTLKVQPAELEDSGVYFCASSQRFGQGIMNTEAFFGQGTRLTVV.

This chain links TRBV4-2 with TRBJ2-2; the match to TRBD2 covers 8 bases. Trimming took 0 bases from V and 7 from J; bases not matched to a gene: 10. The CDR3 consists of 17 residues. Germline V gene data show CDR1 as LGHNA and CDR2 as YNFKEQ. CDR3 loop: CASSQERVAGRGGELFF. The CDR3 DNA sequence: TGTGCCAGCAGCCAAGAAAGGGTAGCGGGGCGGGGCGGGGAGCTGTTTTTT.

Here the CDR3 DNA reads TGTGCCAGCAGTTTCCCCAGGACAGGGGAGGTACTACCCTACGAGCAGTACTTC. Protein: CASSFPRTGEVLPYEQYF. The J gene is TRBJ2-7, the V gene TRBV28; TRBD1 agrees at 9 bases. The CDR3 spans 18 residues. The V segment lost 3 bases and the J segment 2 bases; nucleotides outside the gene matches: 14. Germline CDR1 reads MDHEN; CDR2 reads SYDVKM.

V usage is TRBV19 and J usage is TRBJ1-5; no clear D gene. Germline lookup yields CDR1 LNHDA and CDR2 SQIVND (reference sequence). The CDR3 contains 15 residues. V dropped 1 base and J dropped 4 bases, with 11 bases sitting between them. The CDR3: CASSIVAGLNQPQHF. As DNA, the CDR3 is TGTGCCAGTAGTATAGTTGCCGGGTTGAATCAGCCCCAGCATTTT.

V gene TRBV27 combines with J gene TRBJ1-5, with TRBD1 identical over 8 bases. The germline V gene has CDR1 MNHEY and CDR2 SMNVEV (reference sequence). The CDR3 consists of 13 residues. V lost 5 bases to trimming and J lost 7 bases; unmatched junction nucleotides: 4. As DNA, the CDR3 is TGTGCCAGCAGTGGACAGGGCACCCAGCCCCAGCATTTT. It is translated as CASSGQGTQPQHF.

The chain has TRBV28 and TRBJ1-1; D is unresolved. CDR3 size: 10 residues. Germline V gene data show CDR1 as MDHEN and CDR2 as SYDVKM. Trimming pared 7 bases from V and 8 bases from J, leaving 8 bases between. In DNA, the CDR3 is TGTGCCAGCACCGACGGGGAAGCTTTCTTT. Protein sequence: CASTDGEAFF.

The V and J genes are TRBV5-5 and TRBJ1-1, with 7 bases identical to TRBD1. The V segment lost 3 bases and the J segment 1 base; nucleotides outside the gene matches: 3. The CDR3 spans 14 residues. The germline gives CDR1 SGHKS, CDR2 YYEKEE (reference sequence). The CDR3 DNA reads as TGTGCCAGCAGCTGGGGACAGACGAACACTGAAGCTTTCTTT. This translates into CASSWGQTNTEAFF.

The chain employs TRBV12-3 or TRBV12-4 and TRBJ1-4, with D perhaps TRBD1 (6 bases). V lost 7 bases, J lost 8 bases, and 14 bases lay in between. The CDR3 extends over 13 amino acids. CDR3 coding DNA: TGTGCCAGCACCCCCGGACAGACAGAAAAACTGTTTTTT. Residues: CASTPGQTEKLFF.

This clone was seen only a few times. This chain uses TRBV5-6 with TRBJ1-2; perhaps TRBD1 as D (5 bases). V lost 4 bases and J 4 bases, leaving 14 bases between the germline ends. CDR1 and CDR2 from the germline V gene are SGHDT and YYEEEE. The CDR3 has 14 amino acids. CDR3 sequence: CASSPDRGGYGYTF. CDR3 bases: TGTGCCAGCAGCCCGGATCGGGGGGGCTATGGCTACACCTTC.

The chain employs TRBV24-1 and TRBJ1-6; D might be TRBD1 (5 bases). V was cut by 9 bases and J by 8 bases, with 22 bases left in between. Germline CDR1 and CDR2: KGHDR and SFDVKD. The CDR3 extends over 16 amino acids. DNA for the CDR3: TGTGCCACCCTTCCAGACGGGGGACCTATAGATTCACCCCTCCACTTT. Translated, it gives CATLPDGGPIDSPLHF.

The rearrangement uses TRBV28 and TRBJ2-7, with TRBD2 identical over 9 bases. Germline lookup yields CDR1 MDHEN and CDR2 SYDVKM. The CDR3 is 18 amino acids. V shed 5 bases, J shed 0 bases, and the junction held 14 bases outside the gene matches. The CDR3 DNA is TGTGCCAGCAGTCCAATTCTAGCGGGACCGACTAGCTCCTACGAGCAGTACTTC. This sequence encodes CASSPILAGPTSSYEQYF.

The gene calls are TRBV5-3 and TRBJ1-3, with D unclear. TRBV5-3 is sorted into the ORF group, with uncertain function. V was trimmed by 2 bases and J by 9 bases, leaving 21 bases between them. The CDR3 extends over 16 amino acids. CDR3 sequence (DNA): TGTGCCAGAAGCTTACACCCCGGGCCCTTGAGGGCCACCATATATTTT. It specifies CARSLHPGPLRATIYF.

Only one count was recorded for this clone. The chain links TRBV19 to TRBJ1-1; D is unclear. Germline V gene sequence: CDR1 LNHDA, CDR2 SQIVND (reference sequence). Trimming cost V 7 bases and J 4 bases, with 16 bases left between them. The CDR3 covers 14 residues. The CDR3 DNA sequence: TGTGCCAGTACCCCAGTAGCTGGTCTCACTGAAGCTTTCTTT. It is translated as CASTPVAGLTEAFF.

The chain has TRBV6-5 and TRBJ1-2; possible D gene TRBD1, 6 bases. This CDR3 has 13 residues. Germline V gene data show CDR1 as MNHEY and CDR2 as SVGAGI. V was pared by 4 bases and J by 6 bases, with 12 bases between. In DNA, the CDR3 is TGTGCCAGCAGTTTAGGACAGAAGGATGGCTACACCTTC. The encoded protein is CASSLGQKDGYTF.

About this clone: A much larger clone differs by one base, so this may be a read error. Other nucleotide sequences in the sample specify the same CDR3. The V call is TRBV5-5, the J call TRBJ1-5; D may be TRBD1 (6 bases). This CDR3 contains 14 residues. V dropped 0 bases and J dropped 3 bases, with 7 bases sitting between them. Germline CDR1 and CDR2: SGHKS and YYEKEE (reference sequence). CDR3 sequence reads: CASSLDRANQPQHF. CDR3 nucleotide sequence: TGTGCCAGCAGCTTGGACAGGGCCAATCAGCCCCAGCATTTT.

The chain links TRBV5-1 to TRBJ2-3; D remains ambiguous. Trimming took 1 base from V and 0 from J, leaving 15 bases between them. The CDR3 loop spans 17 amino acids. Germline V gene sequence: CDR1 SGHRS, CDR2 YFSETQ. This CDR3 reads CASSLTPVFSSTDTQYF. The DNA for the CDR3 is TGCGCCAGCAGCTTGACCCCAGTCTTTTCTAGCACAGATACGCAGTATTTT.

The genes are TRBV5-1 and TRBJ1-1, with a tentative D call TRBD1 (5 bases). Germline CDR1 is SGHRS and CDR2 is YFSETQ. V was clipped by 0 bases and J by 4 bases, with 13 bases between them. The CDR3 has 15 residues. CDR3 sequence: CASSLGGLSSTEAFF. DNA of the CDR3: TGCGCCAGCAGCTTGGGGGGCCTTTCATCCACTGAAGCTTTCTTT.

The rearrangement uses TRBV27 and TRBJ1-5; the D is unclear. The CDR3 has 13 residues. Germline V gene lookup returns CDR1 MNHEY and CDR2 SMNVEV (reference sequence). The V end lost 8 bases, the J end lost 7 bases, and 15 bases lay between the germline ends. For the CDR3, the DNA is TGTGCCAGCGCTTCAGGCCCTGAGCAGCCCCAGCATTTT. Translating it yields CASASGPEQPQHF.